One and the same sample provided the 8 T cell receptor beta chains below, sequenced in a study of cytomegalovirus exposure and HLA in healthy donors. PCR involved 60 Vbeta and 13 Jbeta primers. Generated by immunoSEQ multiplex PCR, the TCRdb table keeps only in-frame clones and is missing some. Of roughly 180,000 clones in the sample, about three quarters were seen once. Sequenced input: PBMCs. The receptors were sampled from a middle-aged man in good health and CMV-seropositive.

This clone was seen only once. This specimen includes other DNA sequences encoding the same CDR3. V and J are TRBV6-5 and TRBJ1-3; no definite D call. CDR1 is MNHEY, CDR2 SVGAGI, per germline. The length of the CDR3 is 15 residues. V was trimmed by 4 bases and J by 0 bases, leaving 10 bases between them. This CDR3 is CASSSDGSSGNTIYF. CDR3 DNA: TGTGCCAGCAGTTCTGACGGGAGCTCTGGAAACACCATATATTTT.

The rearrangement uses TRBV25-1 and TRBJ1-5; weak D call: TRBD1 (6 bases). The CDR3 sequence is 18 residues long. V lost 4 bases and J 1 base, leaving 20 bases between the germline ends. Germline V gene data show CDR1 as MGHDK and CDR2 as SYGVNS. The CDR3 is CASSGGTGSVGSNQPQHF. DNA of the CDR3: TGTGCCAGCAGTGGGGGAACAGGGAGCGTCGGGAGCAATCAGCCCCAGCATTTT.

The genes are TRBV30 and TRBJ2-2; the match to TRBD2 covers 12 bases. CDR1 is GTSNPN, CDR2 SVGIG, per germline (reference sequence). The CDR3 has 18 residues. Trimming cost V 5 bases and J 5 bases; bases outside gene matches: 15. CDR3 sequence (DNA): TGTGCCTGGCACAACTTAGGACTAGCGGGGCGAAGGACCGGGGAGCTGTTTTTT. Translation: CAWHNLGLAGRRTGELFF.

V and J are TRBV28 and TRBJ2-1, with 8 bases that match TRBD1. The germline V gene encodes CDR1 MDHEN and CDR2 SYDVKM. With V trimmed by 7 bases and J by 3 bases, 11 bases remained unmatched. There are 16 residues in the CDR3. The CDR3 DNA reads TGTGCCAGCACCTTGACCCCCGGGACAGGCTACAATGAGCAGTTCTTC. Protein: CASTLTPGTGYNEQFF. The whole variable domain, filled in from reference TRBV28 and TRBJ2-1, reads DVKVTQSSRYLVKRTGEKVFLECVQDMDHENMFWYRQDPGLGLRLIYFSYDVKMKEKGDIPEGYSVSREKKERFSLILESASTNQTSMYLCASTLTPGTGYNEQFFGPGTRLTVL.

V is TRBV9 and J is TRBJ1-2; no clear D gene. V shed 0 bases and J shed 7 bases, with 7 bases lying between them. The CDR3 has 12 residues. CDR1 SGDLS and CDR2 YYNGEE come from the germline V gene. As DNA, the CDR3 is TGTGCCAGCAGCGTAGCGGCGGGTGGCTACACCTTC. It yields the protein CASSVAAGGYTF.

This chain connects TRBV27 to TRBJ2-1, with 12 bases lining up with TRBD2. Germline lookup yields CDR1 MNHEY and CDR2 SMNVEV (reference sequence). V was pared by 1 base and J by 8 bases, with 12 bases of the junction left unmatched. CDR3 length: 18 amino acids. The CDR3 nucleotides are TGTGCCAGCAGTTTATACCCCACTCCTAGCGGGGGGGTAGATGAGCAGTTCTTC. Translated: CASSLYPTPSGGVDEQFF.

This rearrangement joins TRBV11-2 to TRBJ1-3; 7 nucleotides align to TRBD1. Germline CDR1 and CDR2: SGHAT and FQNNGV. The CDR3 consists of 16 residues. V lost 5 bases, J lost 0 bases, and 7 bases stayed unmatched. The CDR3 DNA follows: TGTGCCAGCAGCGAGGGACAGCTGATCTCTGGAAACACCATATATTTT. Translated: CASSEGQLISGNTIYF.

CDR3 DNA: TGTGCCAGCAGTTTACTCTCAGGGACCGGGGAGCTGTTTTTT. Its protein is CASSLLSGTGELFF. The rearrangement joins TRBV28 to TRBJ2-2; tentatively, D is TRBD1 (5 bases). The V end lost 2 bases, the J end lost 5 bases, and 9 bases lay between the germline ends. This CDR3 region has 14 residues. Germline V gene lookup returns CDR1 MDHEN and CDR2 SYDVKM.